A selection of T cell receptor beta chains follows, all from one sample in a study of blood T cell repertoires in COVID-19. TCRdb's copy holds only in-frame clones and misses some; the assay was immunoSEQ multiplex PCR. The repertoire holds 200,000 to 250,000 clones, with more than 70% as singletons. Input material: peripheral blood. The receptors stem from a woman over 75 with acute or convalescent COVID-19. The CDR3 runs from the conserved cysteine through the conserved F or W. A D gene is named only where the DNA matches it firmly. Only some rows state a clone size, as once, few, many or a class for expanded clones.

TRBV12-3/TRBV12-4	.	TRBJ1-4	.	CASSARNEKLFF	TGTGCCAGCAGCGCCAGGAATGAAAAACTGTTTTTT
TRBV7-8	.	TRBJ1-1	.	CASSSTYGQVMNTEAFF	TGTGCCAGCAGCTCTACGTACGGACAAGTTATGAACACTGAAGCTTTCTTT
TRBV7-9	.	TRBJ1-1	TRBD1	CAIRGQGSMTEAFF	TGTGCCATTAGGGGACAGGGGTCTATGACTGAAGCTTTCTTT
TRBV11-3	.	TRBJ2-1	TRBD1	CASSLRQGSGYNEQFF	TGTGCCAGCAGCCTTCGACAGGGAAGTGGATACAATGAGCAGTTCTTC
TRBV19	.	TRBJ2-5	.	CASSWGHRETQYF	TGTGCCAGTAGCTGGGGACATCGCGAGACCCAGTACTTC
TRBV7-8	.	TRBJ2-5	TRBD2	CASRPSGGETQYF	TGTGCCAGCAGACCTAGCGGGGGTGAGACCCAGTACTTC
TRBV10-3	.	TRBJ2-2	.	CAISGPGANTGELFF	TGTGCCATCAGTGGTCCAGGGGCGAACACCGGGGAGCTGTTTTTT
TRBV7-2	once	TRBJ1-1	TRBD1	CASSIQLDRATEAFF	TGTGCCAGCAGCATTCAATTAGACAGGGCCACTGAAGCTTTCTTT
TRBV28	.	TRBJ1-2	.	CASMNTYLYGYTF	TGTGCCAGCATGAACACGTACCTCTATGGCTACACCTTC
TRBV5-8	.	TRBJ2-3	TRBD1	CASSLGTGVNTDTQYF	TGTGCCAGCAGCTTAGGGACAGGGGTAAACACAGATACGCAGTATTTT
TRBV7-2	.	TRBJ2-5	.	CASSLVREETQYF	TGTGCCAGCAGCTTAGTCCGGGAAGAGACCCAGTACTTC
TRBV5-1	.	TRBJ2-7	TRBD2	CASSGLAGSYEQYF	TGCGCCAGCAGCGGACTAGCGGGGTCCTACGAGCAGTACTTC
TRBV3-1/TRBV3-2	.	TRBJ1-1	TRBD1	CASSHHKTGRSTEAFF	TGTGCCAGCAGCCATCATAAGACAGGGCGGAGTACTGAAGCTTTCTTT
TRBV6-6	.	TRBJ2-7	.	CASKGRANSYEQYF	TGTGCCAGCAAAGGCAGGGCGAATTCCTACGAGCAGTACTTC
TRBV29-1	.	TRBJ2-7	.	CSVARGSYEQYF	TGCAGCGTTGCCCGGGGGAGCTACGAGCAGTACTTC
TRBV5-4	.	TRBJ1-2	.	CASSLGGLTNYGYTF	TGTGCCAGCAGCTTGGGGGGCCTTACTAACTATGGCTACACCTTC
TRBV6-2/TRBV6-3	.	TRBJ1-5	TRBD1	CASSYEPGQGINQPQHF	TGTGCCAGCAGTTACGAACCGGGACAGGGAATCAATCAGCCCCAGCATTTT
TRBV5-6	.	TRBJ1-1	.	CASSFNRVRGTEAFF	TGTGCCAGCAGCTTTAACAGGGTCAGAGGCACTGAAGCTTTCTTT
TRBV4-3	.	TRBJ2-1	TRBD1	CASSQGTGQNEQFF	TGCGCCAGCAGCCAGGGGACAGGTCAGAATGAGCAGTTCTTC
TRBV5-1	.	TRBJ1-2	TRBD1	CASSYDRDWGYTF	TGCGCCAGCAGCTACGACAGGGATTGGGGCTACACCTTC
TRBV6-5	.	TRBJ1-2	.	CASSYRGQKYGYTF	TGTGCCAGCAGTTACCGCGGACAGAAATATGGCTACACCTTC
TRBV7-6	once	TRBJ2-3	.	CASSLAGGRTDTQYF	TGTGCCAGCAGCTTAGCGGGGGGGCGGACAGATACGCAGTATTTT
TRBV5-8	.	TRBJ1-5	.	CASSLGQALNQPQHF	TGTGCCAGCAGCTTGGGACAGGCGCTGAATCAGCCCCAGCATTTT
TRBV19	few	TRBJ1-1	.	CASSIDRGDTEAFF	TGTGCCAGTAGTATAGATCGGGGTGACACTGAAGCTTTCTTT
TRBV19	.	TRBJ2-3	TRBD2	CASSIGRGATDTQYF	TGTGCCAGTAGTATAGGGCGGGGGGCCACAGATACGCAGTATTTT
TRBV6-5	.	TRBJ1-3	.	CASALGAYSGNTIYF	TGTGCCAGTGCTTTGGGGGCCTACTCTGGAAACACCATATATTTT